These T cell receptor beta chains were read from a single sample in a study of beta chain features in type 1 diabetes. Sequencing was performed with immunoSEQ multiplex PCR; in TCRdb, only in-frame clones are kept and a portion is missing. The data contain under 350,000 clones, about 7.8% of them seen just once; the ten biggest clones take up approximately 0.99%. Material for sequencing was central memory CD4+ T cells from blood. These receptors originate from a woman aged 18-29 years in good health. The CDR3 runs from the conserved cysteine through the conserved F or W. The D gene is left open where the match is weak. Clone size, where shown, is once, few, many, or a class for clones that have expanded.

>few|TRBV4-1|TRBJ2-1|-
TGTGCCAGCAGCCCCCTGGGCGGTGAGCAGTTCTTC
CASSPLGGEQFF
>few|TRBV2|TRBJ1-2|-
TGTGCCAGCAGTGGCGACAGGAGCTATGGCTACACCTTC
CASSGDRSYGYTF
>-|TRBV6-6|TRBJ2-2|TRBD2
TGTGCCAGCAGTTACGTTAGCGGGGGGGCCAAGAAGCTGTTTTTT
CASSYVSGGAKKLFF
>few|TRBV7-2|TRBJ2-7|TRBD2
TGTGCCAGCAGTCGACTAGCCATGAACGAGCAGTACTTC
CASSRLAMNEQYF
>many|TRBV28|TRBJ2-4|-
TGTGCCAGCAGTCCGGGACGACAAAACATTCAGTACTTC
CASSPGRQNIQYF
>few|TRBV19|TRBJ2-1|TRBD2
TGTGCCAGTAGTATGTTGAGCAAGACTAGCGGGACCTCGGACAATGAGCAGTTCTTC
CASSMLSKTSGTSDNEQFF
>few|TRBV2|TRBJ1-3|TRBD1
TGTGCCAGCAGTGCAACGACAGGGGCTGGAAACACCATATATTTT
CASSATTGAGNTIYF
>few|TRBV9|TRBJ1-1|-
TGTGCCAGCAGCCCGTTAGGTGAGAACACTGAAGCTTTCTTT
CASSPLGENTEAFF
>-|TRBV7-9|TRBJ2-2|TRBD2
TGTGCCAGCAGCCCACTAGCGGGAGGGAACACCGGGGAGCTGTTTTTT
CASSPLAGGNTGELFF
>-|TRBV7-8|TRBJ1-1|-
TGTGCCAGCAGCTTAGCGAGATTATTCACGGCGACCAAGACCATGAACACTGAAGCTTTCTTT
CASSLARLFTATKTMNTEAFF
>few|TRBV25-1|TRBJ2-3|-
TGTGCCAGCAGTCCCCTGGACAGACCCACAGATACGCAGTATTTT
CASSPLDRPTDTQYF
>few|TRBV27|TRBJ2-7|-
TGTGCCAGCAGTTTAATTCCAGAGGGCTACGAGCAGTACTTC
CASSLIPEGYEQYF
>few|TRBV27|TRBJ2-3|-
TGTGCCAGCAGAGCCGTCACAGATACGCAGTATTTT
CASRAVTDTQYF
>few|TRBV7-6|TRBJ2-5|-
TGTGCCAGCAGCATATCAGGGGAGACCCAGTACTTC
CASSISGETQYF
>few|TRBV2|TRBJ2-1|-
TGTGCCAGCAGTGAAATAATGGCTAATGAGCAGTTCTTC
CASSEIMANEQFF
>-|TRBV4-3|TRBJ1-1|TRBD1
TGCGCCAGCAGCCAAGTTGGCGGGACAGGAAAGAGAGCTTTCTTT
CASSQVGGTGKRAFF
>many|TRBV29-1|TRBJ1-2|TRBD1
TGCAGCGCCACCGGGACAGGGGACTATGGCTACACCTTC
CSATGTGDYGYTF
>-|TRBV4-1|TRBJ2-2|TRBD1
TGCGCCAGCAGCCCCACCCGGGACAGGGGGCGAGGGGGGGAGCTGTTTTTT
CASSPTRDRGRGGELFF
>-|TRBV2|TRBJ2-3|-
TGTGCCAGCAGCTTACTACTTCATGCGTATTTT
CASSLLLHAYF
>-|TRBV28|TRBJ1-5|TRBD1
TGTGCCAGCAGGATGGGACAGGGCGGTCAGCCCCAGCATTTT
CASRMGQGGQPQHF
>few|TRBV5-1|TRBJ1-4|-
TGCGCCAGCAGCCCCGCCCGGAGTACAACTAATGAAAAACTGTTTTTT
CASSPARSTTNEKLFF
>few|TRBV4-1|TRBJ2-5|TRBD2
TGCGCCAGCAGCCATGAGCGGGGGAGCCGTAAAGAGACCCAGTACTTC
CASSHERGSRKETQYF
>many|TRBV25-1|TRBJ1-4|-
TGTGCCAGCAGTGAAACTTACAGTGGAGAAAAACTGTTTTTT
CASSETYSGEKLFF
>-|TRBV7-2|TRBJ2-1|TRBD2
TGTGCCAGCAGCTTCTTCGGGGGGGCTAATGAGCAGTTCTTC
CASSFFGGANEQFF
>few|TRBV19|TRBJ2-5|-
TGTGCCAGTAGTATCTGGGGGGCTCAAGAGACCCAGTACTTC
CASSIWGAQETQYF
>-|TRBV7-9|TRBJ2-5|-
TGTGCCAGCAGCTTAAGTCGGCAGGGAGCTCAAGAGACCCAGTACTTC
CASSLSRQGAQETQYF
>many|TRBV7-9|TRBJ1-6|-
TGTGCCAGCGATGGGGGGTATCAGGGTTCACCCCTCCACTTT
CASDGGYQGSPLHF
>-|TRBV6-5|TRBJ1-4|-
TGTGCCAGCAGGGAAACAGGCCTCTTTAGGGAAAAACTGTTTTTT
CASRETGLFREKLFF